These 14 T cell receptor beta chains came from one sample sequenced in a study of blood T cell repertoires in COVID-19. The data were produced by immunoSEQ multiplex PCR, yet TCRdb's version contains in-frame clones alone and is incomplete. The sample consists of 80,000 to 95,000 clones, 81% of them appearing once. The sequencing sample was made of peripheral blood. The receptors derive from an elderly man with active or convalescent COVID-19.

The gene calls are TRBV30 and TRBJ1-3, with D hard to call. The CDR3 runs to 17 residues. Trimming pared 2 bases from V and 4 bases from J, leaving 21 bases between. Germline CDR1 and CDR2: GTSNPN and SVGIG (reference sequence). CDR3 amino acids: CAWSRRWLPEAGNTIYF. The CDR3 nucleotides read TGTGCCTGGAGTCGAAGGTGGCTTCCCGAGGCCGGAAACACCATATATTTT. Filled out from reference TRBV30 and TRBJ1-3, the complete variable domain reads SQTIHQWPATLVQPVGSPLSLECTVEGTSNPNLYWYRQAAGRGLQLLFYSVGIGQISSEVPQNLSASRPQDRQFILSSKKLLLSDSGFYLCAWSRRWLPEAGNTIYFGEGSWLTVV.

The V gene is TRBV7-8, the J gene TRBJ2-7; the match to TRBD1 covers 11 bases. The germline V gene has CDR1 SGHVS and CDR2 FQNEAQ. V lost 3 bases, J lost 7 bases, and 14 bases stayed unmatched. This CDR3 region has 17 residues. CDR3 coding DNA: TGTGCCAGCAGCTTGCCAGCCGGGACAGGGGGGCTCGGGGAGCAGTACTTC. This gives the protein CASSLPAGTGGLGEQYF.

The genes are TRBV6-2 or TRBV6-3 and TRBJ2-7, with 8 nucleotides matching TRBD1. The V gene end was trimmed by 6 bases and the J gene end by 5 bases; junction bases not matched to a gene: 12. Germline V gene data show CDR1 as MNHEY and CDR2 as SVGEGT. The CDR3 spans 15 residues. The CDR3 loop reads CASSSAGGVRDEQYF. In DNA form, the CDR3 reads TGTGCCAGCAGCTCGGCAGGGGGCGTAAGGGACGAGCAGTACTTC.

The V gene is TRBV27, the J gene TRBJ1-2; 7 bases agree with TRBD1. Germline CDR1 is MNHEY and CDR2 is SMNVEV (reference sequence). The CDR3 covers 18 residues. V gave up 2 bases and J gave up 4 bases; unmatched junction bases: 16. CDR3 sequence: CASSLTLTQGGASYGYTF. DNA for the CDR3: TGTGCCAGCAGTTTAACCCTAACTCAAGGGGGCGCGAGCTATGGCTACACCTTC.

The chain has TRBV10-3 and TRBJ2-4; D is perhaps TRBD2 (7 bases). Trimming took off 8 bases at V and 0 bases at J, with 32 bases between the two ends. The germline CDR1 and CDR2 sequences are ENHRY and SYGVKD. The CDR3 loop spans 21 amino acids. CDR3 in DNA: TGTGCCATCCTTATCTACTTTCGTGGCGACGGGGGGCGGAGAGCCAAAAACATTCAGTACTTC. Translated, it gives CAILIYFRGDGGRRAKNIQYF.

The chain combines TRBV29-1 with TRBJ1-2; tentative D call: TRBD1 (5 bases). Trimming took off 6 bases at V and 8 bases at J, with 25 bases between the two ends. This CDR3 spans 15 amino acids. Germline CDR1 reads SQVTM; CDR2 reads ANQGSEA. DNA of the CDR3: TGCAGCGTGGGGGATACCTTCGGGCGCGGGAGAGGCTACACCTTC. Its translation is CSVGDTFGRGRGYTF.

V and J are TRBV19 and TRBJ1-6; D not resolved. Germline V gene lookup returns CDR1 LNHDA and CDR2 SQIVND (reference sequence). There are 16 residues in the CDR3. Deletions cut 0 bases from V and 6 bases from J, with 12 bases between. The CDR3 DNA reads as TGTGCCAGTAGTATAGATATGGCAAACGCTAATTCACCCCTCCACTTT. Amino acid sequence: CASSIDMANANSPLHF.

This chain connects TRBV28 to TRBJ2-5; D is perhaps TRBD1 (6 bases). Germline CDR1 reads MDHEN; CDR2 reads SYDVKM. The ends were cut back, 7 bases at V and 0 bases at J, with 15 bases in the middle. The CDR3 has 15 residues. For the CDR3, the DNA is TGTGCCAGCACCAAACAGGGAGCTTACCAAGAGACCCAGTACTTC. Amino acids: CASTKQGAYQETQYF.

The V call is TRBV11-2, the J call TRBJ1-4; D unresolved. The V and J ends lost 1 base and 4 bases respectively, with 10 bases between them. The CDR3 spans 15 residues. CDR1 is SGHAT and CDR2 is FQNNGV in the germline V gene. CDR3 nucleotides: TGTGCCAGCAGCTTAGGACATAGGAATAATGAAAAACTGTTTTTT. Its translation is CASSLGHRNNEKLFF.

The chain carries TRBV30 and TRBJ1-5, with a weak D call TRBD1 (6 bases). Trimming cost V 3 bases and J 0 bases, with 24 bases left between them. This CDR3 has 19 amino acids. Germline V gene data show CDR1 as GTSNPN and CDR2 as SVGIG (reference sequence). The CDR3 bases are TGTGCCTGGAGGTCCAGACCACAGGGAGGGGGTAATAGCAATCAGCCCCAGCATTTT. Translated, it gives CAWRSRPQGGGNSNQPQHF.

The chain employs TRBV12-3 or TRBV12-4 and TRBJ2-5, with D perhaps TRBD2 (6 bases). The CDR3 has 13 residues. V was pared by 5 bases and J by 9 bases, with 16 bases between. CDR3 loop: CASSRQRLGSQYF. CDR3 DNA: TGTGCCAGCAGTCGACAGAGACTAGGGTCCCAGTACTTC.

The CDR3 sequence is CASSITGNSPLHF. The CDR3 region has the DNA TGTGCCAGCAGTATAACAGGGAATTCACCCCTCCACTTT. The chain is built from TRBV12-3 or TRBV12-4 and TRBJ1-6; a possible D gene is TRBD1 (6 bases). Trimming pared 5 bases from V and 7 bases from J, leaving 9 bases between. The length of the CDR3 is 13 residues.

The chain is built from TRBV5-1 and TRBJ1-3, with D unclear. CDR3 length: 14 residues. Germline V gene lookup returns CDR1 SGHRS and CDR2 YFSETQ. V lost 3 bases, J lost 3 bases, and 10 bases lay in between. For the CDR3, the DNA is TGCGCCAGCAGCTCCGGTAATTTTGGAAACACCATATATTTT. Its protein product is CASSSGNFGNTIYF. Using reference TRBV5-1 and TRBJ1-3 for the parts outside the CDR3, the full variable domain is KAGVTQTPRYLIKTRGQQVTLSCSPISGHRSVSWYQQTPGQGLQFLFEYFSETQRNKGNFPGRFSGRQFSNSRSEMNVSTLELGDSALYLCASSSGNFGNTIYFGEGSWLTVV.

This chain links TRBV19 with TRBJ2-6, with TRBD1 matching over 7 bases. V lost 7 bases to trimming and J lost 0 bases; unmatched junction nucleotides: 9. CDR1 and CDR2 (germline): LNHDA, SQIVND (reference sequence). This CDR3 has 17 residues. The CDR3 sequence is CASNHDRDSSGANVLTF. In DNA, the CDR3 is TGTGCCAGTAACCACGACAGGGATAGCTCTGGGGCCAACGTCCTGACTTTC.